One T cell receptor beta chain is described in this entry. This entry comes from a study of cytomegalovirus exposure and HLA in healthy donors. J lost 6 bases, V lost 7 bases, and 15 bases had no gene match. The CDR3 length is 15 residues. From germline, CDR1 is MDHEN and CDR2 SYDVKM. PCR primers comprised 60 Vbeta and 13 Jbeta primers. Method: immunoSEQ multiplex PCR; TCRdb's copy keeps in-frame clones and lacks some. Here the sample spans about 160,000 clones, 80% to 90% being singletons. The TCR sequence derives from a woman aged 45-60 years in good health and CMV-seronegative. The chain combines TRBV28 with TRBJ2-7, with 7 nucleotides matching TRBD2. Sequencing was carried out using PBMCs. The DNA of the CDR3 is TGTGCCAGCAACCCGGGGGGAGCCCTCCCCGGCGAGCAGTACTTC. Protein sequence: CASNPGGALPGEQYF.